These 19 T cell receptor beta chains were sequenced from one sample in a study of T cell changes during pregnancy in multiple sclerosis. TCRdb keeps only in-frame clones here, not all; method: immunoSEQ multiplex PCR. The table includes roughly 45,000 clones, just under 95% detected once. The sequencing used CD8+ T cells from peripheral blood mononuclear cells, collected after pregnancy. These receptors originate from a female donor with multiple sclerosis, enrolled in a pregnancy study.

A single count supports this clone. One end of the junction does not line up with germline, which may come from a read error. The chain joins TRBV25-1 to TRBJ2-7; TRBD2 agrees at 9 bases. The CDR3 is 11 residues long. Germline values: CDR1 MGHDK, CDR2 SYGVNS. The CDR3 DNA reads TGTGCCAGCAGTGGAGGGACTAGCCAGGGGTTC. It encodes CASSGGTSQGF.

The chain is built from TRBV27 and TRBJ1-5, with D maybe TRBD1 (6 bases). Trimming took off 6 bases at V and 4 bases at J, with 16 bases between the two ends. The CDR3 length is 15 residues. The V gene's germline CDR1 is MNHEY and CDR2 SMNVEV (reference sequence). In DNA, the CDR3 is TGTGCCAGCAGAGGGGGACCGGCAGAGAATCAGCCCCAGCATTTT. Amino acid sequence: CASRGGPAENQPQHF.

The chain uses TRBV21-1 and TRBJ2-3; the table's D call of TRBD2 was not tested on the DNA. TRBV21-1 is annotated as a pseudogene. This CDR3 region has 17 residues. The CDR3 DNA sequence: TGTGCCAGCAGCCAGGAGGGCGCCAAAGATAGCACAGATACGCAGTATTTT. This translates into CASSQEGAKDSTDTQYF.

J is TRBJ2-3 and V is TRBV6-1; possible D gene TRBD1, 7 bases. V was shortened by 2 bases and J by 2 bases, with 23 bases between the two germline ends. Per germline, CDR1 MNHNS and CDR2 SASEGT. The length of the CDR3 is 19 residues. The CDR3: CASSESRRWGDRDTDTQYF. DNA of the CDR3: TGTGCCAGCAGTGAATCGCGAAGGTGGGGGGACAGAGACACAGATACGCAGTATTTT.

The chain carries TRBV7-9 and TRBJ1-2; D call uncertain. There are 14 residues in the CDR3. Trimming removed 1 base from V and 5 bases from J, with 11 bases in between. Germline V gene data show CDR1 as SEHNR and CDR2 as FQNEAQ (reference sequence). The CDR3 sequence: CASSLVPEEYGYTF. The DNA for the CDR3 is TGTGCCAGCAGCTTAGTACCTGAAGAGTATGGCTACACCTTC.

The J gene is TRBJ2-7, the V gene TRBV28; possible D gene TRBD2, 6 bases. Germline CDR1 MDHEN, CDR2 SYDVKM. This CDR3 is built from 15 residues. V was shortened by 5 bases and J by 3 bases, with 17 bases between the two germline ends. The CDR3 nucleotides read TGTGCCAGCAGTCATGCCCGGGGAGGCCTCTACGAGCAGTACTTC. Its translation is CASSHARGGLYEQYF.

The chain combines TRBV13 with TRBJ2-7; D unresolved. The V gene lost 2 bases and the J gene lost 0 bases, with 11 bases spanning the gap. Germline lookup yields CDR1 PRHDT and CDR2 FYEKMQ (reference sequence). CDR3 length: 15 amino acids. CDR3 DNA: TGTGCCAGCAGCTTAATAACAGCTATCTCCTACGAGCAGTACTTC. It yields the protein CASSLITAISYEQYF.

The chain recombines TRBV5-1 with TRBJ2-3, with D maybe TRBD2 (6 bases). The V gene lost 4 bases and the J gene lost 2 bases, with 14 bases spanning the gap. This CDR3 has 15 amino acids. CDR1 and CDR2 (germline): SGHRS, YFSETQ. The CDR3, as DNA: TGCGCCAGCAGCCCCGGGACTTCCTACACAGATACGCAGTATTTT. Translating gives CASSPGTSYTDTQYF.

The CDR3 DNA reads as TGCGCCAGCAGTCAGGCGACTAGATCCTACGAGCAGTACTTC. Its translation is CASSQATRSYEQYF. This rearrangement joins TRBV23-1 to TRBJ2-7; D possibly corresponds to TRBD2 (6 bases). TRBV23-1 qualifies as an ORF whose function is uncertain. The V end was cut by 3 bases, the J end by 1 base, with 10 bases between. The CDR3 extends over 14 amino acids.

The chain links TRBV9 to TRBJ2-5; the match to TRBD2 covers 9 bases. The J segment lost 4 bases and the V segment lost 0 bases, leaving 10 bases of the junction unmatched. CDR3 size: 17 residues. Germline CDR1 is SGDLS and CDR2 is YYNGEE. The CDR3 nucleotides are TGTGCCAGCAGCGTAGACACAGCGGGGGGTATGCGAGAGACCCAGTACTTC. This translates into CASSVDTAGGMRETQYF.

V gene TRBV7-9 combines with J gene TRBJ1-2, with a possible D match to TRBD1 (5 bases). Per the germline V gene, CDR1 is SEHNR and CDR2 is FQNEAQ (reference sequence). CDR3 length equals 13 residues. Trimming removed 1 base at V and 8 bases at J, with 11 bases between. CDR3 sequence (DNA): TGTGCCAGCAGCTTAGAAGGGGTGTGGGGCTACACCTTC. It specifies CASSLEGVWGYTF.

The chain is built from TRBV7-9 and TRBJ1-2; D remains ambiguous. CDR1 is SEHNR, CDR2 FQNEAQ, per germline (reference sequence). V was cut by 5 bases and J by 3 bases, with 10 bases left in between. This CDR3 contains 13 residues. DNA for the CDR3: TGTGCCAGCAGCCCGCCGACTGACTATGGCTACACCTTC. Residues: CASSPPTDYGYTF.

V and J are TRBV19 and TRBJ2-5; D might be TRBD2 (5 bases). The CDR3 loop spans 13 amino acids. Germline V gene data show CDR1 as LNHDA and CDR2 as SQIVND (reference sequence). The V end was cut by 6 bases, the J end by 5 bases, with 13 bases between. The chain's CDR3 is CASRDLGMETQYF. For the CDR3, the DNA is TGTGCCAGTAGGGACTTAGGCATGGAGACCCAGTACTTC.

J is TRBJ2-2 and V is TRBV7-9, with TRBD2 matching 7 bases. The CDR3 covers 15 residues. Germline assignment: CDR1 SEHNR and CDR2 FQNEAQ (reference sequence). The V gene end was trimmed by 7 bases and the J gene end by 8 bases; junction bases not matched to a gene: 13. The CDR3 loop reads CASKTAGMFTGELFF. The CDR3 coding sequence is TGTGCCAGCAAAACAGCGGGGATGTTCACTGGGGAGCTGTTTTTT.

The sample holds one count of this clone. This chain connects TRBV14 to TRBJ1-1; D gene unclear. The CDR3 totals 12 residues. Germline CDR1 is SGHDN and CDR2 is FVKESK. V was pared by 4 bases and J by 10 bases, with 13 bases between. The DNA for the CDR3 is TGTGCCAGCAGCCGCAACTTCGCAAGAGCTTTCTTT. Translating it yields CASSRNFARAFF. Using reference TRBV14 and TRBJ1-1 for the parts outside the CDR3, the full variable domain is EAGVTQFPSHSVIEKGQTVTLRCDPISGHDNLYWYRRVMGKEIKFLLHFVKESKQDESGMPNNRFLAERTGGTYSTLKVQPAELEDSGVYFCASSRNFARAFFGQGTRLTVV.

The chain recombines TRBV4-1 with TRBJ2-7; D perhaps matches TRBD1 (5 bases). The CDR3 is 13 residues long. The germline gives CDR1 MGHRA, CDR2 YSYEKL. The ends were cut back, 0 bases at V and 2 bases at J, with 5 bases in the middle. Here the CDR3 DNA reads TGCGCCAGCAGCCAAGAAGGGGCCTACGAGCAGTACTTC. This gives the protein CASSQEGAYEQYF.

This sequence joins TRBV7-6 and TRBJ1-2; 9 bases fit TRBD1. V was pared by 5 bases and J by 4 bases, with 8 bases of the junction left unmatched. The CDR3 runs 15 residues. Germline V gene data show CDR1 as SGHVS and CDR2 as FNYEAQ. CDR3 DNA: TGTGCCAGCAGCCCAAATACAGGGGGCGGCTATGGCTACACCTTC. It yields the protein CASSPNTGGGYGYTF.

The chain is built from TRBV4-2 and TRBJ1-2, with D possibly TRBD1 on 6 matching bases. The V end was cut by 0 bases, the J end by 4 bases, with 15 bases between. Per the germline V gene, CDR1 is LGHNA and CDR2 is YNFKEQ. The CDR3 spans 16 residues. CDR3 residues: CASSQDRQAFGYGYTF. The DNA for the CDR3 is TGTGCCAGCAGCCAAGATCGACAGGCGTTTGGCTATGGCTACACCTTC.

This chain uses TRBV5-1 with TRBJ2-5; tentative D call: TRBD1 (5 bases). The V gene's germline CDR1 is SGHRS and CDR2 YFSETQ. The CDR3 length is 19 residues. V was shortened by 0 bases and J by 3 bases, with 24 bases between the two germline ends. The CDR3 sequence is CASSLAPNNFYRNEETQYF. The CDR3 nucleotides are TGCGCCAGCAGCTTGGCGCCGAACAACTTCTACAGGAATGAAGAGACCCAGTACTTC.